This T cell receptor beta chain was observed in a study of shared clonotypes between healthy human individuals. Overall study: Ranging from 18 to 49 in age, donors were a couple of women and three men.

Each of the donors was a healthy adult who was HIV-negative and had not had a recent acute infection or vaccination. Germline V gene lookup returns CDR1 SGHVS and CDR2 FNYEAQ. The germline V and J ends were trimmed by 7 bases and 4 bases, with 20 bases remaining between them. The CDR3 length is 15 residues. General study results and limits: Naive CD4 clonotype sharing across several donors was around 5.5%.

This clone came up once. Its antigen is currently unknown. The table came from immunoSEQ multiplex PCR; TCRdb's copy has only in-frame clones and leaves some out. The profile shows over 400,000 clones, 90% to 97% of them singletons. The chain is built from TRBV7-6 and TRBJ2-7; no definite D call. The specimen was naive CD4+ T cells sorted from blood. Described subset: CD45RA+ positively selected. The receptor was derived from a woman in her thirties in good health. The CDR3 nucleotides read TGTGCCAGCACCAAATCCACTACCACGGCGTACGAGCAGTACTTC. The encoded protein is CASTKSTTTAYEQYF.